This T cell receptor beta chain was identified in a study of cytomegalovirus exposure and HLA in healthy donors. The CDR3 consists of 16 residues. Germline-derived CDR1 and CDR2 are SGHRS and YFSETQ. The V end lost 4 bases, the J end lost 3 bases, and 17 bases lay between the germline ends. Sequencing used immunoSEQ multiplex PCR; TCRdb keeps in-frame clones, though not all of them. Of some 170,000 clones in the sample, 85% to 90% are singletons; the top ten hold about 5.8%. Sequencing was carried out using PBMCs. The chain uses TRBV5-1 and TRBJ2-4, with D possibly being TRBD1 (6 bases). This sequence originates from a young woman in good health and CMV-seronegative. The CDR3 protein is CASSPPHIGGKNIQYF. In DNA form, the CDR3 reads TGCGCCAGCAGCCCGCCGCACATAGGGGGCAAAAACATTCAGTACTTC.